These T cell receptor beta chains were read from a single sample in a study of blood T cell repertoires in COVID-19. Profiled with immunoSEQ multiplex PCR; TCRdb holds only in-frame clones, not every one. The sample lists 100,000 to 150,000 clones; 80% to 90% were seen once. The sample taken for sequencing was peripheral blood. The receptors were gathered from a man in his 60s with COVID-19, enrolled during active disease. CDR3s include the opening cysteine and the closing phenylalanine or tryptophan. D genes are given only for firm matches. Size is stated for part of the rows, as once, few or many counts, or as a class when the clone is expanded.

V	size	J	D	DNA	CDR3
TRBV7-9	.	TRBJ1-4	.	TGTGCCATCCCCAGAGAAGGACTCATTAATGAAAAACTGTTTTTT	CAIPREGLINEKLFF
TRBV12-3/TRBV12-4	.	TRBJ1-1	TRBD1	TGTGCCAGCAGTTTCACAGGGGACACTGAAGCTTTCTTT	CASSFTGDTEAFF
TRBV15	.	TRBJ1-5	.	TGTGCCACCAGCAGAGTTCGGGGATTTCAGCCCCAGCATTTT	CATSRVRGFQPQHF
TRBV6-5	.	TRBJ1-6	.	TGTGCCAGCAGTTCCGCACAGGGAAAGACACCCCTCCACTTT	CASSSAQGKTPLHF
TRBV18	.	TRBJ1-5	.	TGTGCCAGCTCACTGGGCCAGGGGCGACTGAATCAGCCCCAGCATTTT	CASSLGQGRLNQPQHF
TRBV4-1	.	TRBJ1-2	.	TGCGCCAGCAGCCAAGATCCAGGTTTAGGAGGCTACACCTTC	CASSQDPGLGGYTF
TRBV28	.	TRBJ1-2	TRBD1	TGTGCCAGCAGTTTCCGGGACAGGCCGCTAATCTATGGCTACACCTTC	CASSFRDRPLIYGYTF
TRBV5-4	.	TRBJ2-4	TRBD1	TGTGCCAGCAGCTTAGGCCAGGACAGGAGATACTTC	CASSLGQDRRYF
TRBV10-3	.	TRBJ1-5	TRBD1	TGTGCCATCGCCGCGACAGGGGGCATTCAGCCCCAGCATTTT	CAIAATGGIQPQHF
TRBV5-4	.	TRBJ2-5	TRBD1	TGTGCCAGCAGCCGAGGGACAGGGCTGAAAGAGACCCAGTACTTC	CASSRGTGLKETQYF
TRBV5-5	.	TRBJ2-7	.	TGTGCCAGCAGCTCGAAGGCGGGCAGGGGCTACGAGCAGTACTTC	CASSSKAGRGYEQYF
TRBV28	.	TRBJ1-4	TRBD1	TGTGCCAGCAGTTACCCAGGGGGGAATGAAAAACTGTTTTTT	CASSYPGGNEKLFF
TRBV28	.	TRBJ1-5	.	TGTGCCAGCAGATCTACAGGGCCCCAGCATTTT	CASRSTGPQHF
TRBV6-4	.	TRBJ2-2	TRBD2	TGTGCCAGCAGTGACTCGAGTCTACTAGCGGGGATACCTAGCGGGGAGCTGTTTTTT	CASSDSSLLAGIPSGELFF
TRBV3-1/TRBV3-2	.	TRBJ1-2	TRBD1	TGTGCCAGCAGCCAACAGGGACAGGGTTCGGCGCGGTTC	CASSQQGQGSARF
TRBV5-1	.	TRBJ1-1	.	TGCGCCAGCAGCTTGGCTGGCGGCCAAGGAACTGAAGCTTTCTTT	CASSLAGGQGTEAFF
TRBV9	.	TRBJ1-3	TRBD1	TGTGCCAGCAGCGTAGGGACAGGGTTAAACACCATATATTTT	CASSVGTGLNTIYF
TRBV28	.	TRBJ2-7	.	TGTGCCAGCAGTTTACCCCTACTCCTACAGGGAGGGATGGACGAGCAGTACTTC	CASSLPLLLQGGMDEQYF
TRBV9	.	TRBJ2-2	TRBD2	TGTGCCAGCAGCGTTCTCGGACTAGCGGGGGGGCTGGTTGCCGGGGAGCTGTTTTTT	CASSVLGLAGGLVAGELFF
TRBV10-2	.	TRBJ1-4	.	TGCGCCAGCAGTGATTTGATCCCGCCTGGAGGGGAAAAACTGTTTTTT	CASSDLIPPGGEKLFF
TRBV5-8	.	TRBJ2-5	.	TGTGCCAGCAGCAAGGACAGTCAAGAGACCCAGTACTTC	CASSKDSQETQYF
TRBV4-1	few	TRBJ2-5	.	TGCGCCAGCAGCCCTCTAGGGAGGGACACGAGACGGACCCAGTACTTC	CASSPLGRDTRRTQYF
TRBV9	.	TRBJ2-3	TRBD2	TGTGCCAGCAGCGCAAACGGACTAGGTACAGATACGCAGTATTTT	CASSANGLGTDTQYF
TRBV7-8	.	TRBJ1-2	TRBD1	TGTGCCAGCAGCTTAGGGGACAGGTTCTTTGGCTACACCTTC	CASSLGDRFFGYTF
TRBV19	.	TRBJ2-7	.	TGTGCCAGTAGTATAATAATAAGGCGACTACTCCTCGCAAGGGAGCAGTACTTC	CASSIIIRRLLLAREQYF
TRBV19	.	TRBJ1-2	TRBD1	TGTGCCAGTAGTACCGCCGGGACAGGGGGCCTTGGCTACACCTTC	CASSTAGTGGLGYTF
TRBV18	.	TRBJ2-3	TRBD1	TGTGCCAGCTCACCTGGCTCCGGGACAGGGGGTCTCTCCTCTAGCACAGATACGCAGTATTTT	CASSPGSGTGGLSSSTDTQYF
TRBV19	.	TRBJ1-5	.	TGTGCCAGTAGTATAGCCGGGGGTGAGGGTCAGCCCCAGCATTTT	CASSIAGGEGQPQHF
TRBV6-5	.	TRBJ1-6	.	TGTGCCAGCAGTATAGACAGCGATAATTCACCCCTCCACTTT	CASSIDSDNSPLHF
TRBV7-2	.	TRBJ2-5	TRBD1	TGTGCCAGCAGCTTTCCGGGACAGGGAAGGGAGACCCAGTACTTC	CASSFPGQGRETQYF
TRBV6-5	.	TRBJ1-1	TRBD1	TGTGCCAGCAGGTCAGGGGGGCCGGATACTGAAGCTTTCTTT	CASRSGGPDTEAFF
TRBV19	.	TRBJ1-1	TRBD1	TGTGCCAGTAGTAGACACCAGGACAGGCCGAACACTGAAGCTTTCTTT	CASSRHQDRPNTEAFF
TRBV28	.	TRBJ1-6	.	TGTGCCAGCAGCCGCAGGGATATCAGAAGTTCACCCCTCCACTTT	CASSRRDIRSSPLHF
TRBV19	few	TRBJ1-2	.	TGTGCCAGTAGCCCCACAGGGAGCTATGGCTACACCTTC	CASSPTGSYGYTF
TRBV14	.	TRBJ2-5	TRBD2	TGTGCCAGCAGCCAAAGTCCGGGACTAAAAGAGACCCAGTACTTC	CASSQSPGLKETQYF
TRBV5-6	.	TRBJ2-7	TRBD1	TGTGCCAGCAGCTTGCCCGGGACAGGACACTACGAGCAGTACTTC	CASSLPGTGHYEQYF
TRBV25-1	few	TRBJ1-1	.	TGTGCCAGCAGTGAGGGGCGGGGTGAAGCTTTCTTT	CASSEGRGEAFF
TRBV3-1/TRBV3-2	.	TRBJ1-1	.	TGTGCCAGCAGCCAAGGAAGTGGGCCTGAAGCTTTCTTT	CASSQGSGPEAFF
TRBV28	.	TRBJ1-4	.	TGTGCCAGCAGTTTACTAAATGAAAAACTGTTTTTT	CASSLLNEKLFF
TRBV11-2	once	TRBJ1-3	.	TGTGCCAGCAGCTTATCCCTCTCTGGAAACACCATATATTTT	CASSLSLSGNTIYF
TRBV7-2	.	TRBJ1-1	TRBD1	TGTGCCAGCAGCTTCGGACAGGGCTCGCGGTGGGACACTGAAGCTTTCTTT	CASSFGQGSRWDTEAFF
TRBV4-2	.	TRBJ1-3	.	TGTGCCAGCAGCCAGGACTTATACTCTGGAAACACCATATATTTT	CASSQDLYSGNTIYF
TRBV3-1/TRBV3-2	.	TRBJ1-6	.	TGTGCCAGCAGCCAAGGTAACAGTTCACCCCTCCACTTT	CASSQGNSSPLHF
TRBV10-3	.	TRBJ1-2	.	TGTGCCATCAGACAGGATGGCTACACCTTC	CAIRQDGYTF
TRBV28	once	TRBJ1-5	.	TGTGCCAGCAGTTTAGGCCACCGGGAGGGTCAGCCCCAGCATTTT	CASSLGHREGQPQHF
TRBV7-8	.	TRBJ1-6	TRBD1	TGTGCCAGCAGCCTAAGACAGGGGGCGAGCTCCTATAATTCACCCCTCCACTTT	CASSLRQGASSYNSPLHF
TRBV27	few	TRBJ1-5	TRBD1	TGTGCCAGCAGTTTATGGGGAGACAGGGTGAGGTTGGGCAATCAGCCCCAGCATTTT	CASSLWGDRVRLGNQPQHF
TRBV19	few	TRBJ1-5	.	TGTGCCAGTAGTACCCGACTTGGTGCAGGGAATTACCCATATAGCAATCAGCCCCAGCATTTT	CASSTRLGAGNYPYSNQPQHF
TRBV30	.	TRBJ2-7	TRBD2	TGTGCCTGGAGTGTAGGCGGGGGGCAGGTCTACGAGCAGTACTTC	CAWSVGGGQVYEQYF
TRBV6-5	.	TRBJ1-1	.	TGTGCCATCCGCCGGGGGAGGAACACTGAAGCTTTCTTT	CAIRRGRNTEAFF
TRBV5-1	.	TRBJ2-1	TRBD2	TGCGCCAGCAGCTTGGAGGCGAGGCGGGGGAATGAGCAGTTCTTC	CASSLEARRGNEQFF
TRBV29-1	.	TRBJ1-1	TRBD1	TGCAGCGTCGTGGACAGGGCGAACACTGAAGCTTTCTTT	CSVVDRANTEAFF
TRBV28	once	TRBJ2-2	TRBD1	TGTGCCAGTACGACAGGGGGCAACACCGGGGAGCTGTTTTTT	CASTTGGNTGELFF